Each of the 16 T cell receptor beta chains below was sequenced from the same sample in a study of blood T cell repertoires in COVID-19. Only in-frame clones appear in the TCRdb table, and some are missing; sequencing was by immunoSEQ multiplex PCR. The sample records 160,000 or so clones, 84% being singletons. The material sequenced was peripheral blood. These receptors came from a woman between 50 and 59 years old with acute or convalescent COVID-19.

This clone has a single count. This chain connects TRBV28 to TRBJ1-5; 8 nucleotides agree with TRBD1. This CDR3 is 16 amino acids long. V shed 7 bases and J 6 bases; nucleotides not matched to a gene: 14. Germline-derived CDR1 and CDR2 are MDHEN and SYDVKM. CDR3 in DNA: TGTGCCAGCACATGGAAGACAGGGGCGGCGGGTCAGCCCCAGCATTTT. It codes for CASTWKTGAAGQPQHF.

This clone was recorded a few times. The CDR3 region is CASSLASAGPLSTDTQYF. Written as DNA, the CDR3 is TGTGCCAGCAGCTTAGCCTCAGCGGGACCCCTTAGCACAGATACGCAGTATTTT. The V and J genes are TRBV7-3 and TRBJ2-3; 7 bases line up with TRBD2. CDR1 SGHTA and CDR2 FQGTGA come from the germline V gene. The ends lost 2 bases at V and 0 bases at J; junction bases unmatched: 11. This CDR3 is 18 amino acids long.

The chain is built from TRBV28 and TRBJ1-2; no definite D call. Trimming removed 8 bases at V and 8 bases at J, with 18 bases between. The germline gives CDR1 MDHEN, CDR2 SYDVKM. The CDR3 has 13 residues. The CDR3 coding sequence is TGTGCCAGCGAACGCGATAACTATGAGGGCTACACCTTC. This gives the protein CASERDNYEGYTF.

This CDR3 is CASSIEDSDFYNEQFF. CDR3 sequence (DNA): TGTGCCAGTAGTATCGAGGACAGCGACTTCTACAATGAGCAGTTCTTC. The V call is TRBV19, the J call TRBJ2-1; D may be TRBD1 (6 bases). Germline values: CDR1 LNHDA, CDR2 SQIVND (reference sequence). V was cut by 3 bases and J by 3 bases, with 15 bases left in between. The CDR3 length is 16 residues. The full variable domain, rest sourced from reference TRBV19 and TRBJ2-1, is DGGITQSPKYLFRKEGQNVTLSCEQNLNHDAMYWYRQDPGQGLRLIYYSQIVNDFQKGDIAEGYSVSREKKESFPLTVTSAQKNPTAFYLCASSIEDSDFYNEQFFGPGTRLTVL.

V is TRBV2 and J is TRBJ2-1; 8 bases line up with TRBD1. Germline CDR1 reads SNHLY; CDR2 reads FYNNEI. CDR3 length: 14 residues. CDR3 sequence reads: CTGSRDRFNNEQFF. DNA of the CDR3: TGTACCGGTTCGAGGGACAGGTTTAACAATGAGCAGTTCTTC.

This clone was seen more than once but under ten times. The V gene is TRBV21-1, the J gene TRBJ1-1; TRBD1 is the table's D call and was not checked against the DNA. TRBV21-1 is a pseudogene locus. This CDR3 contains 13 residues. The CDR3 is CASSKGDRAEAFF. The CDR3 bases are TGTGCCAGCAGCAAGGGGGACAGGGCTGAAGCTTTCTTT.

J is TRBJ1-1 and V is TRBV10-3, with 9 bases aligning to TRBD1. The CDR3 runs 16 residues. Germline lookup yields CDR1 ENHRY and CDR2 SYGVKD. With 2 bases clipped from V and 2 bases from J, the junction kept 6 bases outside the gene matches. In DNA form, the CDR3 reads TGTGCCATCAGTGAGCCACAGGGGGCTCTTAACACTGAAGCTTTCTTT. Residues: CAISEPQGALNTEAFF.

This clone was detected only once. This chain links TRBV5-1 with TRBJ2-1; perhaps TRBD2 as D (5 bases). CDR3 size: 15 residues. V lost 3 bases and J 7 bases, leaving 17 bases between the germline ends. Looked up from germline, CDR1 is SGHRS and CDR2 is YFSETQ. The CDR3: CASSSDTAVGNEQFF. The CDR3 nucleotides read TGCGCCAGCAGCTCCGACACAGCGGTTGGTAATGAGCAGTTCTTC.

This clone has only a few counts. This chain connects TRBV19 to TRBJ1-1, with 9 bases fitting TRBD1. J gave up 5 bases and V 8 bases, and 9 bases lay outside the gene matches. The CDR3 extends over 14 amino acids. Germline V gene data show CDR1 as LNHDA and CDR2 as SQIVND (reference sequence). This CDR3 is CASYRDRVFTEAFF. The CDR3 DNA sequence: TGTGCCAGTTACCGGGACAGGGTTTTTACTGAAGCTTTCTTT.

This chain links TRBV20-1 with TRBJ1-4; D is perhaps TRBD1 (5 bases). The V and J ends lost 4 bases and 12 bases respectively, with 9 bases between them. Germline values: CDR1 DFQATT, CDR2 SNEGSKA (reference sequence). The CDR3 totals 10 residues. CDR3: CSATQGQLFF. CDR3 in DNA: TGCAGTGCTACCCAGGGTCAACTGTTTTTT.

The chain is built from TRBV29-1 and TRBJ1-1, with 7 bases lining up with TRBD1. CDR1 SQVTM and CDR2 ANQGSEA come from the germline V gene. V lost 1 base to trimming and J lost 3 bases; unmatched junction nucleotides: 5. This CDR3 has 14 residues. The chain's CDR3 is CSVEGQGGDTEAFF. CDR3 sequence (DNA): TGCAGCGTTGAAGGACAGGGCGGCGACACTGAAGCTTTCTTT. The full variable domain, completed using reference TRBV29-1 and TRBJ1-1, is SAVISQKPSRDICQRGTSLTIQCQVDSQVTMMFWYRQQPGQSLTLIATANQGSEATYESGFVIDKFPISRPNLTFSTLTVSNMSPEDSSIYLCSVEGQGGDTEAFFGQGTRLTVV.

This clone was observed once. The chain employs TRBV28 and TRBJ2-1; D perhaps matches TRBD1 (6 bases). Trimming stripped 5 bases from V and 14 bases from J, with 13 bases between. The CDR3 has 11 residues. Germline V lookup: CDR1 MDHEN, CDR2 SYDVKM. The DNA of the CDR3 is TGTGCCAGCAGTCAAACAGGGCGTGAGTTCTTC. Its translation: CASSQTGREFF.

V gene TRBV6-5 combines with J gene TRBJ1-2; 8 positions match TRBD1. This CDR3 comprises 15 residues. Per the germline V gene, CDR1 is MNHEY and CDR2 is SVGAGI. V trimming: 9 bases; J trimming: 4 bases; junction bases outside the gene matches: 13. The CDR3 here is CASTRTTGDGYGYTF. The CDR3 DNA reads TGTGCCAGTACCCGCACGACAGGGGACGGCTATGGCTACACCTTC.

The sample holds a few counts of this clone. The chain combines TRBV27 with TRBJ2-3, with D possibly TRBD2 on 6 matching bases. The CDR3 runs to 16 residues. CDR1 is MNHEY and CDR2 is SMNVEV in the germline V gene (reference sequence). V lost 0 bases and J 6 bases, leaving 16 bases between the germline ends. The CDR3 sequence: CASSLSPGLRRDTQYF. Here the CDR3 DNA reads TGTGCCAGCAGTTTATCGCCGGGACTCCGACGGGATACGCAGTATTTT.

The chain links TRBV25-1 to TRBJ2-7, with D possibly matching TRBD1 (5 bases). The V gene's germline CDR1 is MGHDK and CDR2 SYGVNS. Trimming took off 1 base at V and 5 bases at J, with 24 bases between the two ends. This CDR3 is 18 amino acids long. The CDR3, as DNA: TGTGCCAGCAGTGAATTAGAGACAGATACATCGTCCCCCCACGAGCAGTACTTC. It translates to CASSELETDTSSPHEQYF.

This clone came up a few times. The chain carries TRBV6-7 and TRBJ1-4, with no clear D. TRBV6-7 is an ORF for which the function is uncertain. Trimming left V 2 bases short and J 4 bases short, with 20 bases between. This CDR3 has 18 amino acids. The CDR3 bases are TGTGCCAGCAGTTACGGTGTGGCCCCCCTCCCAGGTAATGAAAAACTGTTTTTT. Its translation is CASSYGVAPLPGNEKLFF.